The source of this TCR beta chain is a study of T cell clones after liver transplantation. The CDR3 is 16 amino acids. Profiling relied on immunoSEQ multiplex PCR, and the TCRdb table lists in-frame clones only, not all of them. The sample consists of 70,000 to 80,000 clones, roughly nine tenths of them appearing once. Comments on this clone: Its antigen is still unknown.

Study-wide results and caveats: Migration into the graft, not deletion, may explain lost graft donor-reactive T cells.

This TCR was recovered from a human donor who received a liver transplant. The sequencing here drew on CD4+ T cells from blood, taken before liver transplant. The V call is TRBV12-2, the J call TRBJ2-7; the tabulated D call, TRBD2, remains unverified against the DNA. TRBV12-2 is given as a pseudogene. CDR3: CASRSLFAGPNYEQYF. CDR3 DNA sequence: TGTGCAAGTCGCTCCCTTTTCGCGGGGCCTAACTACGAGCAGTACTTC.